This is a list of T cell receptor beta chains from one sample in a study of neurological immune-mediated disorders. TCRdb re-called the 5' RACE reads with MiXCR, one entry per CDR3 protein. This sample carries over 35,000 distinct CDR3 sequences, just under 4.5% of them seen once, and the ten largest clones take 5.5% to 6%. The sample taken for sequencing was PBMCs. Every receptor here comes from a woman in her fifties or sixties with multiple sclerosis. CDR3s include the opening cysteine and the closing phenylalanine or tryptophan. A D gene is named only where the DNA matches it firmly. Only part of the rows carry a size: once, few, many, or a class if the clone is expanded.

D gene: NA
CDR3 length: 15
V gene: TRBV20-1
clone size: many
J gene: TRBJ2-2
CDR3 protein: CSASLPGMNTGELFF
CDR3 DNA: TGCAGTGCTAGCTTGCCAGGGATGAACACCGGGGAGCTGTTTTTT

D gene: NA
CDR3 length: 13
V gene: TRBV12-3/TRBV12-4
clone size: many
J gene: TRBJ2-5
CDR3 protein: CASRPGPQETQYF
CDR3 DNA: TGTGCCAGCAGACCGGGACCCCAAGAGACCCAGTACTTC

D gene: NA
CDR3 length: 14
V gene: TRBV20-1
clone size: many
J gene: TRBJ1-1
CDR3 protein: CSALGGPQNTEAFF
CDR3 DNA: TGCAGTGCTCTGGGGGGCCCCCAGAACACTGAAGCTTTCTTT

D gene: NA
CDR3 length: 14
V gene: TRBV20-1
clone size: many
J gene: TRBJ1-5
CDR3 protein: CSAIAGSGNQPQHF
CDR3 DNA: TGCAGTGCTATAGCTGGGTCAGGAAATCAGCCCCAGCATTTT

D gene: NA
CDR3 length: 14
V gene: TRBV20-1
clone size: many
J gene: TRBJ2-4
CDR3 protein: CSAFPPAGVDIQYF
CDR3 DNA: TGCAGTGCTTTCCCCCCGGCCGGGGTAGACATTCAGTACTTC

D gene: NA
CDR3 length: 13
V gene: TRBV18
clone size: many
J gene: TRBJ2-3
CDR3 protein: CASSPGGQDTQYF
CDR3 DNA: TGTGCCAGCTCACCGGGAGGACAAGATACGCAGTATTTT

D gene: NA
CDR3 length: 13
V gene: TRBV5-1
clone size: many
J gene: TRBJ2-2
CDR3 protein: CASSPLFSGELFF
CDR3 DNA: TGCGCCAGCAGCCCTTTGTTCTCCGGGGAGCTGTTTTTT

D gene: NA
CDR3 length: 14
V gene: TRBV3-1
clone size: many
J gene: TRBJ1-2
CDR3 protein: CASSQIEGAYGYTF
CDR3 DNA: TGTGCCAGCAGCCAAATCGAGGGAGCTTATGGCTACACCTTC

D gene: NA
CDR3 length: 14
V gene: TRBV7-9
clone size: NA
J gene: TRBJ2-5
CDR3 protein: CASSLWASRETQYF
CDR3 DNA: TGTGCCAGCAGCTTATGGGCATCGAGGGAGACCCAGTACTTC

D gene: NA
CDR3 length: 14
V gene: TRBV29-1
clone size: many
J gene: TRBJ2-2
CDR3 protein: CSARLVADTGELFF
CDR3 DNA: TGCAGCGCCCGGTTGGTAGCGGATACCGGGGAGCTGTTTTTT

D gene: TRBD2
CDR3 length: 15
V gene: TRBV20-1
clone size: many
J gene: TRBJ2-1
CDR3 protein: CSARARTSGGGEQFF
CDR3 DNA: TGCAGTGCTAGGGCTCGGACTAGCGGTGGGGGAGAGCAGTTCTTC

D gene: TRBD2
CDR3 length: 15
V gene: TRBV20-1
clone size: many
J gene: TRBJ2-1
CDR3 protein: CSAKGPGGQYNEQFF
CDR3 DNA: TGCAGTGCAAAGGGGCCGGGAGGGCAGTACAATGAGCAGTTCTTC

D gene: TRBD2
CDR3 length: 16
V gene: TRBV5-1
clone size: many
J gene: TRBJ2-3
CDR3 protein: CASSPIIAGATDTQYF
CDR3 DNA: TGCGCCAGCAGCCCCATTATAGCGGGGGCCACAGATACGCAGTATTTT

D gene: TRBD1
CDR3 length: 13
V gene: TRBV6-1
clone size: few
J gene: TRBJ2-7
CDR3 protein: CASSATGTYEQYF
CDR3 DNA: TGTGCCAGCAGTGCGACAGGGACCTACGAGCAGTACTTC

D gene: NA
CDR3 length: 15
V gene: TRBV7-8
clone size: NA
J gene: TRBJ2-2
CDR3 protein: CASSVRVQNTGELFF
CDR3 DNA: TGTGCCAGCAGCGTCCGGGTTCAAAACACCGGGGAGCTGTTTTTT

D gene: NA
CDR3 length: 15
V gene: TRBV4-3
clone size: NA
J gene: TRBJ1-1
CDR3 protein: CASSQVTGIGTEAFF
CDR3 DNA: TGCGCCAGCAGCCAGGTTACAGGGATCGGGACTGAAGCTTTCTTT

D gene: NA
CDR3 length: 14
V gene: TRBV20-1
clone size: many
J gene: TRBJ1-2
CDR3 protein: CSARDTAANYGYTF
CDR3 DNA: TGCAGTGCTAGAGATACGGCAGCGAACTATGGCTACACCTTC

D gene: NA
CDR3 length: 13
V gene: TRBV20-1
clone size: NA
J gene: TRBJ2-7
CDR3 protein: CSASDGSSYEQYF
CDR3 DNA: TGCAGTGCTTCGGACGGCAGCTCCTACGAGCAGTACTTC

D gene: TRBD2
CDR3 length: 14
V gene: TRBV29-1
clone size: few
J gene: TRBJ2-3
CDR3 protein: CSFGGSGNTDTQYF
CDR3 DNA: TGCAGCTTTGGGGGTAGCGGGAATACAGATACGCAGTATTTT

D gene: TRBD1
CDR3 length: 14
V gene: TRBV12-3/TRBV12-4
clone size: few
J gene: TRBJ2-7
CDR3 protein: CASSPRTGEYEQYF
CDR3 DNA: TGTGCCAGCAGTCCGAGGACAGGGGAATACGAGCAGTACTTC

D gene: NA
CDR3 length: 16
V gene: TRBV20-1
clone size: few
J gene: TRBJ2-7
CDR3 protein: CSARDRGAGPSYEQYF
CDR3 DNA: TGCAGTGCTAGAGATCGAGGAGCGGGTCCCTCCTACGAGCAGTACTTC

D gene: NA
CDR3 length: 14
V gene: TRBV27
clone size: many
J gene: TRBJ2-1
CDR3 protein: CASSLRGPVNEQFF
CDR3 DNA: TGTGCCAGCAGTCTACGGGGGCCGGTTAATGAGCAGTTCTTC

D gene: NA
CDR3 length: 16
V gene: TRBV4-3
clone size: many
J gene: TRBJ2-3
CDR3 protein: CASSQEASEGTDTQYF
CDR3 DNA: TGCGCCAGCAGCCAAGAAGCCTCAGAGGGCACAGATACGCAGTATTTT

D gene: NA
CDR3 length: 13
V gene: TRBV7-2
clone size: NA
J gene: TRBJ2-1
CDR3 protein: CASSLDDFYGQFF
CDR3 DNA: TGTGCCAGCAGCTTAGACGATTTTTACGGGCAGTTCTTC

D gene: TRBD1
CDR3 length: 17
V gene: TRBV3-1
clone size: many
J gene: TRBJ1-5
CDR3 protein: CASSQENRGGGNQPQHF
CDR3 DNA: TGTGCCAGCAGCCAAGAAAACAGGGGAGGTGGCAATCAGCCCCAGCATTTT

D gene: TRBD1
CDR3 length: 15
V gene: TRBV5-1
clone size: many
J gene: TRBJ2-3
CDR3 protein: CASSFSQGAPDTQYF
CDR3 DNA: TGCGCCAGCAGCTTTAGTCAGGGGGCCCCAGATACGCAGTATTTT

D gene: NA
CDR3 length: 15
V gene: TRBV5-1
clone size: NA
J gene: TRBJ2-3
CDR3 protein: CASSLDGPSTDTQYF
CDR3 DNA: TGCGCCAGCAGCTTGGACGGACCTAGCACAGATACGCAGTATTTT

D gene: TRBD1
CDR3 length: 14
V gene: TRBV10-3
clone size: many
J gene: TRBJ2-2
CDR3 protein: CAITSTGDTGELFF
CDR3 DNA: TGTGCCATCACCTCGACAGGGGACACCGGGGAGCTGTTTTTT

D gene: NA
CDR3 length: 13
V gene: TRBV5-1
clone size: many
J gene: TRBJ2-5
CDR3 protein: CASSLNLQETQYF
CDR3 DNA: TGCGCCAGCAGCTTGAATCTACAAGAGACCCAGTACTTC

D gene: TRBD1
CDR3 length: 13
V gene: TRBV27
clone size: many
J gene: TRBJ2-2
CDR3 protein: CASSWGTAGELFF
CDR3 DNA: TGTGCCAGCAGTTGGGGGACAGCCGGGGAGCTGTTTTTT

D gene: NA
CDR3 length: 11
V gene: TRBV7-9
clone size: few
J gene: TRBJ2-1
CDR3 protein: CASSLANEQFF
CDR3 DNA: TGTGCCAGCAGCCTCGCCAATGAGCAGTTCTTC

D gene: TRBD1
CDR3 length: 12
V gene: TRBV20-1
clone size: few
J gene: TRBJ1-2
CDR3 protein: CSAATGNNGYTF
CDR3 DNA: TGCAGTGCTGCGACAGGGAACAATGGCTACACCTTC

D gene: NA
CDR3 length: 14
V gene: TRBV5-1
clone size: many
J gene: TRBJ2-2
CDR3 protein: CASSLRENTGELFF
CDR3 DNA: TGCGCCAGCAGCTTAAGGGAGAACACCGGGGAGCTGTTTTTT

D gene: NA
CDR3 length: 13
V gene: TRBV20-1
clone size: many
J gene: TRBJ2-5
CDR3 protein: CSASTAGQETQYF
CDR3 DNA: TGCAGTGCTAGTACGGCAGGACAAGAGACCCAGTACTTC

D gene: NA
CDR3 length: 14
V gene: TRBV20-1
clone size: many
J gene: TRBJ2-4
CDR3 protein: CSAWTGTHKNIQYF
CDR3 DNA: TGCAGTGCTTGGACGGGGACCCACAAAAACATTCAGTACTTC

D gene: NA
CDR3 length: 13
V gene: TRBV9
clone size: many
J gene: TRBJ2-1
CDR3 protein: CASSNAGQPEQFF
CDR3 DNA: TGTGCCAGCAGCAACGCGGGCCAGCCCGAGCAGTTCTTC

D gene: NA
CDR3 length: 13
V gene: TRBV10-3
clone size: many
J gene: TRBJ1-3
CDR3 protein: CAISLSQGDTIYF
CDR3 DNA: TGTGCCATCAGTCTGAGTCAGGGAGACACCATATATTTT

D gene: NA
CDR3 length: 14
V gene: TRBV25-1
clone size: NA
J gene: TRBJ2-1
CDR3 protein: CASKEGGAYNEQFF
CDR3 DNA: TGTGCCAGTAAGGAGGGAGGCGCCTACAATGAGCAGTTCTTC

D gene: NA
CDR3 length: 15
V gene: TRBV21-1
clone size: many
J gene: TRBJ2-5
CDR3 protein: CASSKGRDSQETQYF
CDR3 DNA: TGTGCCAGCAGCAAAGGTCGGGACAGTCAAGAGACCCAGTACTTC

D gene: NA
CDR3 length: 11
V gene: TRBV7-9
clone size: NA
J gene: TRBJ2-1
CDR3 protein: CASSQGGGQFF
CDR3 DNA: TGTGCCAGCAGCCAGGGCGGAGGGCAGTTCTTC

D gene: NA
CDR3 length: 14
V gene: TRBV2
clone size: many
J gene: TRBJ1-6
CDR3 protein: CASRQGHDNSPLHF
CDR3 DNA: TGTGCCAGCAGGCAGGGACACGATAATTCACCCCTCCACTTT

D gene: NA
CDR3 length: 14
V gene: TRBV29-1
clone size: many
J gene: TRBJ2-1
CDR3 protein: CSVEVNRVYNEQFF
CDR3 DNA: TGCAGCGTTGAAGTTAACAGGGTCTACAATGAGCAGTTCTTC

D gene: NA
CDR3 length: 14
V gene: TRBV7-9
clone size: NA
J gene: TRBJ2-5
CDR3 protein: CASSPGAHRETQYF
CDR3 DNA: TGTGCCAGCAGCCCCGGGGCCCACCGGGAGACCCAGTACTTC

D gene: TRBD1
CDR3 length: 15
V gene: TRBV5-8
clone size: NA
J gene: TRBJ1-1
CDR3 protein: CASSLGTGMNTEAFF
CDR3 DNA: TGTGCCAGCAGCTTGGGGACAGGGATGAACACTGAAGCTTTCTTT

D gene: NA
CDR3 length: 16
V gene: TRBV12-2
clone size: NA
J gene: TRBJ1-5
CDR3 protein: CASRLARVGGNQPQHF
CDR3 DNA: TGTGCAAGTCGCTTAGCGCGGGTTGGGGGCAATCAGCCCCAGCATTTT

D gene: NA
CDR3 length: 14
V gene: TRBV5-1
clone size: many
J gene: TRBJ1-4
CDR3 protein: CASSLADRDEKLFF
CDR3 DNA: TGCGCCAGCAGCTTAGCCGACAGAGATGAAAAACTGTTTTTT

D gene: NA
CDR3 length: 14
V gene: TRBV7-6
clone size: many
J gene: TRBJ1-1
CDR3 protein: CASIPQTGNTEAFF
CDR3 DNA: TGTGCCAGCATCCCCCAGACAGGAAACACTGAAGCTTTCTTT

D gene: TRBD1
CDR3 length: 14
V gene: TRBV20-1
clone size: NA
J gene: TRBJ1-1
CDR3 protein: CSANPPGGAREAFF
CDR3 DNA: TGCAGTGCTAACCCCCCAGGGGGGGCGAGAGAAGCTTTCTTT

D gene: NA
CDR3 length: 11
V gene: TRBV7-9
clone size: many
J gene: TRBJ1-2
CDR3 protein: CASSFTGGYTF
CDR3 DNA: TGTGCCAGCAGCTTCACGGGGGGCTACACCTTC

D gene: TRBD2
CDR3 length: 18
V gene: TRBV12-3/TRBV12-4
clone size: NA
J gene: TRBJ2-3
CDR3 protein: CASSLSRNGRTRTDTQYF
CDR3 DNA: TGTGCCAGCAGTTTAAGTAGGAACGGGAGGACGCGCACAGATACGCAGTATTTT

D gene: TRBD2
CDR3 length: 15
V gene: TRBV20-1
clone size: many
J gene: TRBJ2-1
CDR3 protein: CSAPSGLADYNEQFF
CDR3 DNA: TGCAGTGCTCCTTCCGGTCTAGCGGACTACAATGAGCAGTTCTTC

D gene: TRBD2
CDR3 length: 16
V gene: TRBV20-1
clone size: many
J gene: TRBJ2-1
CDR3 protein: CSARKWTSGIYNEQFF
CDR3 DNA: TGCAGTGCTAGAAAATGGACTAGCGGCATCTACAATGAGCAGTTCTTC

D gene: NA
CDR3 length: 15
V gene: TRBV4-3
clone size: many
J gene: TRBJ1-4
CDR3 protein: CASSQDVGTNEKLFF
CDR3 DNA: TGCGCCAGCAGCCAAGATGTAGGGACGAATGAAAAACTGTTTTTT

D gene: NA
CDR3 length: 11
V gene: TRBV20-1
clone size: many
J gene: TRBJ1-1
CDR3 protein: CSAYAGGPAFF
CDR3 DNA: TGCAGTGCCTACGCTGGGGGCCCGGCTTTCTTT

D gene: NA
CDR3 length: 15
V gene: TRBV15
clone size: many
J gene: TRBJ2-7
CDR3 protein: CATSSRLPGDEEQYF
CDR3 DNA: TGTGCCACCAGCTCCAGGCTCCCCGGGGACGAGGAGCAGTACTTC

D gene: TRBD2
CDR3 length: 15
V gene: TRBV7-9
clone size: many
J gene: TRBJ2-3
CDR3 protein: CASSLGGLAENTQYF
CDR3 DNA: TGTGCCAGCAGCTTAGGGGGACTAGCGGAGAATACGCAGTATTTT